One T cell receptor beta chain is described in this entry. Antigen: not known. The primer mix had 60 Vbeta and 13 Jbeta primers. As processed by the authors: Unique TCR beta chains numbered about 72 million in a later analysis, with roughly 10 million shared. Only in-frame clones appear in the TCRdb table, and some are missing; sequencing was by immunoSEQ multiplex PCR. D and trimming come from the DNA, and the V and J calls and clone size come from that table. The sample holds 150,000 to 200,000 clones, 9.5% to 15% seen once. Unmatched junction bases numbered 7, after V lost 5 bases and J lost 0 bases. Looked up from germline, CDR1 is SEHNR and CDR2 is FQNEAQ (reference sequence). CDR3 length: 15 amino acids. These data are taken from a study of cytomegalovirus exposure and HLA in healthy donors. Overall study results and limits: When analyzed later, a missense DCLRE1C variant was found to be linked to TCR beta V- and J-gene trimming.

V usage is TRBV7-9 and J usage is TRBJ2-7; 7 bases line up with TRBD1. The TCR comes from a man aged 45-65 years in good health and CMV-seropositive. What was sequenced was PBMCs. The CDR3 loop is CASSPGQASSYEQYV. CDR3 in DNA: TGTGCCAGCAGCCCAGGACAGGCGAGCTCCTACGAGCAGTACGTC.